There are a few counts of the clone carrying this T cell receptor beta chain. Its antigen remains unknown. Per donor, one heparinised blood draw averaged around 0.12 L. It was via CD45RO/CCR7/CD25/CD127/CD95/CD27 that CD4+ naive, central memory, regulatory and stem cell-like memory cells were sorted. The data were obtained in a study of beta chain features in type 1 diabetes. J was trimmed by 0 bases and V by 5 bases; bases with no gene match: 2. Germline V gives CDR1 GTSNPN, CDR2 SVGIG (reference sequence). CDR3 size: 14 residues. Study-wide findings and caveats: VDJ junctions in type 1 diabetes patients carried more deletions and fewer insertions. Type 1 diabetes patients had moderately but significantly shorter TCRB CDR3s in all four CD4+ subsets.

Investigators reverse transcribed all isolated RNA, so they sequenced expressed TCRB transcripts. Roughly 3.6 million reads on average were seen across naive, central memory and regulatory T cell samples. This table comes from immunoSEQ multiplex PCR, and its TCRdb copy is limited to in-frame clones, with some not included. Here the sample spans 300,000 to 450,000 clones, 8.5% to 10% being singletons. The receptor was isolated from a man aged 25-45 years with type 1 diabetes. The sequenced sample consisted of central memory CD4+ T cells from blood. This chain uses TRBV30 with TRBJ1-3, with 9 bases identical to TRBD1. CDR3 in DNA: TGTGCCTGGGGGACAGGGATCTCTGGAAACACCATATATTTT. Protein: CAWGTGISGNTIYF.